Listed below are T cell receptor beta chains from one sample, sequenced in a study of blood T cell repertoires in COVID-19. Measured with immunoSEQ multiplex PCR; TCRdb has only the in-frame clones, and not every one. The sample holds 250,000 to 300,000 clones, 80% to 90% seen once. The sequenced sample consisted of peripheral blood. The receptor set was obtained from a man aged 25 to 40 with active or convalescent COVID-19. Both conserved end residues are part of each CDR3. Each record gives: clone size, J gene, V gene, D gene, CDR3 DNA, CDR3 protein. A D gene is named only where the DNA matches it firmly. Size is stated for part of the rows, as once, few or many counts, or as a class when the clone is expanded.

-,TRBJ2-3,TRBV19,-,TGTGCCAGTACTGAACTCGGACAGATAGACACAGATACGCAGTATTTT,CASTELGQIDTDTQYF
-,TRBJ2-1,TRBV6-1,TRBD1,TGTGCCAGCAGTGAAATGTCCAGGGGGCACGATGAGCAGTTCTTC,CASSEMSRGHDEQFF
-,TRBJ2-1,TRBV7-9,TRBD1,TGTGCCAGCAGCTTAGTGTCAGGGGGTGAGCAGTTCTTC,CASSLVSGGEQFF
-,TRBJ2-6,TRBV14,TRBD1,TGTGCCAGCAGCCCTAACCGGGACAGAACCTCTGGGGCCAACGTCCTGACTTTC,CASSPNRDRTSGANVLTF
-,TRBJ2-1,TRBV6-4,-,TGTGCCAGCAGTGACTCGAGGATCCGTACTTTCAATGAGCAGTTCTTC,CASSDSRIRTFNEQFF
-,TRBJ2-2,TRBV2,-,TGTGCCAGCAAGCGGACAGTGGTCGGGGAGCTGTTTTTT,CASKRTVVGELFF
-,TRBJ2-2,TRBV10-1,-,TGCGCCAGCAGTGAGGCAGGGATGACCGGGGAGCTGTTTTTT,CASSEAGMTGELFF
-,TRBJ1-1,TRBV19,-,TGTGCCAGTAGAATCGAGGGGAACACTGAAGCTTTCTTT,CASRIEGNTEAFF
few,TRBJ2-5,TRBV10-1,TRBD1,TGCGCCAGCAACGAAGACAGGGGAGAGACCCAGTACTTC,CASNEDRGETQYF
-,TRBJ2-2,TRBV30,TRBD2,TGTGCCTGGGCGGGGGGATCCACCGGGGAGCTGTTTTTT,CAWAGGSTGELFF
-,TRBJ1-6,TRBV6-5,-,TGTGCCAGCAGTTATTACACCCCGGCGGATTCACCCCTCCACTTT,CASSYYTPADSPLHF
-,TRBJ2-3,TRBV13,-,TGTGCCAGCAGCTTAGTGGATAGCGGAGATACGCAGTATTTT,CASSLVDSGDTQYF
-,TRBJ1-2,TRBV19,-,TGTGCCAGTAATGAAGGGGCAGGAATTATTTTGGGCTACACCTTC,CASNEGAGIILGYTF
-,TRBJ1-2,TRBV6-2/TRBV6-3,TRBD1,TGTGCCAGCAGTTACTTAGGCAGGGGGTATGGCTACACCTTC,CASSYLGRGYGYTF
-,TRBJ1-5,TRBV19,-,TGTGCCAGTAGTATAGCCTGGGGGGGAGGGAGTCAGCCCCAGCATTTT,CASSIAWGGGSQPQHF
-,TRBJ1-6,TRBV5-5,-,TGTGCCAGCAGCTTGGCCGTTCATGGGTCAGGCTCACCCCTCCACTTT,CASSLAVHGSGSPLHF
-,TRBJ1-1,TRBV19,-,TGTGCCAGTAGTATAGATCGGGTGAACACTGAAGCTTTCTTT,CASSIDRVNTEAFF
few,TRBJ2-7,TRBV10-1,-,TGCGCCAGCAGTGACCCTGCTACCTCCTACGAGCAGTACTTC,CASSDPATSYEQYF
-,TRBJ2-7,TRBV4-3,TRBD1,TGCGCCAGCAGCAGGATCACGGGACAGGGCTACGAGCAGTACTTC,CASSRITGQGYEQYF
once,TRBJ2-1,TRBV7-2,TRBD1,TGTGCCAGCAGGATCAAACAGGGGGGATTTAATGAGCAGTTCTTC,CASRIKQGGFNEQFF
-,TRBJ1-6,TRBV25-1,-,TGTGCCAGCAGTGCGAGGACAGCCAATTCACCCCTCCACTTT,CASSARTANSPLHF
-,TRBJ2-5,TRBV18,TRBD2,TGTGCCAGCTCACCTGCCTCTATGGGACTAGACAAACAAGAGACCCAGTACTTC,CASSPASMGLDKQETQYF
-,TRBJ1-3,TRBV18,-,TGTGCCAGCTCACCTCAGGGATCCGGAAACACCATATATTTT,CASSPQGSGNTIYF
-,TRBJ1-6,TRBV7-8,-,TGTGCCAGCAGCTTAGGAGACAGACGAAATTCACCCCTCCACTTT,CASSLGDRRNSPLHF
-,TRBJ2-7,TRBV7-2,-,TGTGCCAGCAGCTTATCCCCACGGGGCTCCTACGAGCAGTACTTC,CASSLSPRGSYEQYF
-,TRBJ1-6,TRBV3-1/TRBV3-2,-,TGTGCCAGCAGCCAAGATTACGGGACTTTCGTTTCACCCCTCCACTTT,CASSQDYGTFVSPLHF
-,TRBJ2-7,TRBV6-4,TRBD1,TGTGCCAGCAGTGAAATGGTCGGGACAGACGTCTACGAGCAGTACTTC,CASSEMVGTDVYEQYF
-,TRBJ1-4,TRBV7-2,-,TGTGCCAGCAGCCAGTTCGGAGCAACTAATGAAAAACTGTTTTTT,CASSQFGATNEKLFF
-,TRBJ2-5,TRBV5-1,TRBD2,TGCGCCAGCAGCTTGCCAGCGGGGACGGAAGAGACCCAGTACTTC,CASSLPAGTEETQYF
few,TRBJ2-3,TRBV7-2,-,TGTGCCAGCAGCTTAGGTTCAGGCCCGAACACAGATACGCAGTATTTT,CASSLGSGPNTDTQYF
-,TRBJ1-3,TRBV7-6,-,TGTGCCAGCAGCTCCGACCCGGAGAGCTCTGGAAACACCATATATTTT,CASSSDPESSGNTIYF
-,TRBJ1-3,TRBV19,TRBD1,TGTGCCAGTGGCCGGGACAGGGACCGAGGAAACACCATATATTTT,CASGRDRDRGNTIYF
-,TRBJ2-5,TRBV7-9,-,TGTGCCAGCAGCTTAGACAGGGCAGAAGAGACCCAGTACTTC,CASSLDRAEETQYF
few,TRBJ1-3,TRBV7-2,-,TGTGCCAGCAGCTTAGTTCACACTGGAAACACCATATATTTT,CASSLVHTGNTIYF
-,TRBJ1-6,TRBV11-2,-,TGTGCCAGCAGCCTCCGGAATTCACCCCTCCACTTT,CASSLRNSPLHF
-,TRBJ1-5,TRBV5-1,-,TGCGCCAGCAGCGAAAAGGGGAATCAGCCCCAGCATTTT,CASSEKGNQPQHF
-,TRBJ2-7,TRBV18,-,TGTGCCAGCTCCCCAGAGGGCTCGGCTACAGAGCAGTACTTC,CASSPEGSATEQYF
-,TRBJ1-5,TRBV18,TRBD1,TGTGCCAGCTCACCGCCCGGGACAGGGTTTCAGCCCCAGCATTTT,CASSPPGTGFQPQHF
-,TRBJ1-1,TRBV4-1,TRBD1,TGCGCCAGCAGTGGGGCTAGACAGGGAGGCACTGAAGCTTTCTTT,CASSGARQGGTEAFF
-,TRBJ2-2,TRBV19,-,TGTGCCAGTAGTAAGGGTATTAGCGAGTCAACCGGGGAGCTGTTTTTT,CASSKGISESTGELFF
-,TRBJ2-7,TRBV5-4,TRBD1,TGTGCCAGCTGGGACAGGGGGTTCTACGAGCAGTACTTC,CASWDRGFYEQYF
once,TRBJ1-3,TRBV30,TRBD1,TGTGCCTGTAATCCGGGACAGGGGGTTGGAAACACCATATATTTT,CACNPGQGVGNTIYF
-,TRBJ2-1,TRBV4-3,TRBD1,TGCGCCAGCAGCCAAGTTAAGGGGGCGGGTTACAATGAGCAGTTCTTC,CASSQVKGAGYNEQFF
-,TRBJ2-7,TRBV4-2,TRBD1,TGTGCCAGCAGCAGCGCTGACAGGGTGTTTCCCGAGCAGTACTTC,CASSSADRVFPEQYF
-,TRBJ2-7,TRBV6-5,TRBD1,TGTGCCAGCACCTCCGGGACAGGGGACAACTACGAGCAGTACTTC,CASTSGTGDNYEQYF
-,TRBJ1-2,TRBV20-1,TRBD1,TGCAGTGCTAGTGGGAAGACAGGGCCGTCTGACTACACCTTC,CSASGKTGPSDYTF
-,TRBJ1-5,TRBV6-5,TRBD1,TGTGCCAGCAAGAAGGACAGGGACCAGGGGCAGCCCCAGCATTTT,CASKKDRDQGQPQHF
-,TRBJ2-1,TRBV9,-,TGTGCCAGCAGCGTAGCACTAGGGAATGAGCAGTTCTTC,CASSVALGNEQFF
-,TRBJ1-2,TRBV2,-,TGTGCCAGCAGCGATGACAGGCTTTATGGCTACACCTTC,CASSDDRLYGYTF
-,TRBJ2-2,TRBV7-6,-,TGTGCCAGCAGCGGAGATGGAGGGTCCGGGGAGCTGTTTTTT,CASSGDGGSGELFF